The 27 T cell receptor beta chains listed next were all sequenced from one sample in a study of PD-1 blockade in classical Hodgkin lymphoma. Each patient experienced a relapse that followed autologous stem cell transplantation, and brentuximab vedotin exposure varied. Produced via immunoSEQ multiplex PCR; TCRdb's table is partial and in-frame only. The sample records about 40,000 clones, over 70% being singletons. Sequenced here: peripheral blood mononuclear cells (PBMCs), sampled at baseline. Every receptor here comes from a human donor with classical Hodgkin lymphoma.

In its sample, this clone was seen once. This chain connects TRBV6-6 to TRBJ2-7; TRBD1 matches at 7 bases. V gave up 4 bases and J gave up 5 bases; unmatched junction bases: 8. The germline V gene encodes CDR1 MNHNY and CDR2 SVGAGI (reference sequence). The CDR3 contains 14 residues. The CDR3 loop reads CASSSSDRVDEQYF. In nucleotides, the CDR3 is TGTGCCAGCAGTTCCTCCGACAGGGTCGACGAGCAGTACTTC.

The chain couples TRBV27 to TRBJ2-2; 7 bases align to TRBD1. The CDR3 runs 15 residues. After removal of 3 bases from V and 5 bases from J, the junction contained 6 bases not matched to a gene. Germline V lookup: CDR1 MNHEY, CDR2 SMNVEV (reference sequence). This CDR3 is CASSFRDRVTGELFF. The CDR3 DNA reads TGTGCCAGCAGTTTTAGAGACAGGGTAACCGGGGAGCTGTTTTTT.

The chain is built from TRBV9 and TRBJ1-2; no clear D gene. The ends were cut back, 4 bases at V and 1 base at J, with 11 bases in the middle. This CDR3 contains 14 residues. Germline V lookup: CDR1 SGDLS, CDR2 YYNGEE. The CDR3 reads CASSQMTLNYGYTF. The CDR3 DNA sequence: TGTGCCAGCAGCCAAATGACCCTTAACTATGGCTACACCTTC.

This clone was detected only once. The chain links TRBV11-2 to TRBJ2-1, with D maybe TRBD1 (6 bases). The ends were cut back, 5 bases at V and 7 bases at J, with 15 bases in the middle. CDR3 length: 14 residues. Germline-derived CDR1 and CDR2 are SGHAT and FQNNGV. In nucleotides, the CDR3 is TGTGCCAGCAGCGGACCAGGGGTAAAGAATGAGCAGTTCTTC. Its translation is CASSGPGVKNEQFF.

The chain employs TRBV29-1 and TRBJ2-7; D is perhaps TRBD1 (7 bases). CDR3 length: 14 residues. The germline gives CDR1 SQVTM, CDR2 ANQGSEA. V lost 7 bases and J lost 2, with 18 bases in between. The chain's CDR3 is CSAQGGEVPYEQYF. CDR3 DNA: TGCAGCGCCCAGGGGGGAGAGGTCCCCTACGAGCAGTACTTC.

This chain uses TRBV27 with TRBJ2-7, with no clear D. CDR3 length: 13 amino acids. Between the trimmed V and J ends, which lost 8 bases and 3 bases, there was a span of 14 bases. Germline lookup yields CDR1 MNHEY and CDR2 SMNVEV (reference sequence). Here the CDR3 DNA reads TGTGCCAGCTCTAAGCAGGCTCGCTACGAGCAGTACTTC. Amino acids: CASSKQARYEQYF.

V gene TRBV9 combines with J gene TRBJ2-7; 7 bases are shared with TRBD1. After removal of 3 bases from V and 0 bases from J, the junction contained 3 bases not matched to a gene. Germline V lookup: CDR1 SGDLS, CDR2 YYNGEE. This CDR3 is built from 14 residues. The CDR3 DNA is TGTGCCAGCAGCGCAGGGGACAGCTCCTACGAGCAGTACTTC. Its translation: CASSAGDSSYEQYF.

As regards this clone: This CDR3 is also generated by other DNA sequences in the sample. This chain joins TRBV2 and TRBJ1-5; 9 bases align to TRBD1. The junction had 3 bases not matched to a gene; V was cut back by 3 bases and J by 6 bases. Germline V gene data show CDR1 as SNHLY and CDR2 as FYNNEI. The CDR3 has 14 amino acids. The CDR3 coding sequence is TGTGCCAGCAGTGAGACAGGGGGTAGTCAGCCCCAGCATTTT. Translating gives CASSETGGSQPQHF.

J is TRBJ2-3 and V is TRBV19; no definite D call. Germline V lookup: CDR1 LNHDA, CDR2 SQIVND (reference sequence). V was trimmed by 5 bases and J by 2 bases, leaving 17 bases between them. The CDR3 spans 16 residues. CDR3 in DNA: TGTGCCAGTAGTCCGAACTCCGACATACCCACAGATACGCAGTATTTT. Its protein is CASSPNSDIPTDTQYF.

The CDR3 loop reads CASSEGRETQYF. The CDR3 nucleotides are TGCGCCAGCAGTGAAGGTCGGGAGACCCAGTACTTC. The chain recombines TRBV10-2 with TRBJ2-5, with D uncertain. The CDR3 totals 12 residues. Germline V gives CDR1 WSHSY, CDR2 SAAADI. Trimming pared 3 bases from V and 5 bases from J, leaving 7 bases between.

V is TRBV7-2 and J is TRBJ2-5, with TRBD1 identical over 8 bases. The CDR3 is made up of 16 amino acids. Looked up from germline, CDR1 is SGHTA and CDR2 is FQGNSA. With 5 bases clipped from V and 5 bases from J, the junction kept 13 bases outside the gene matches. The CDR3 reads CASSPSDRAWFETQYF. The CDR3 coding sequence is TGTGCCAGCAGCCCATCGGACAGGGCTTGGTTCGAGACCCAGTACTTC.

The sample holds one count of this clone. The chain uses TRBV2 and TRBJ1-1; D is ambiguous. Trimming took 4 bases from V and 4 from J, leaving 10 bases between them. This CDR3 region has 13 residues. Germline lookup yields CDR1 SNHLY and CDR2 FYNNEI. The CDR3 nucleotides read TGTGCCAGCAGTGGGGGTTTCCGCACTGAAGCTTTCTTT. Amino acids: CASSGGFRTEAFF. The full variable domain, with the rest looked up from reference TRBV2 and TRBJ1-1, is EPEVTQTPSHQVTQMGQEVILRCVPISNHLYFYWYRQILGQKVEFLVSFYNNEISEKSEIFDDQFSVERPDGSNFTLKIRSTKLEDSAMYFCASSGGFRTEAFFGQGTRLTVV.

This chain joins TRBV7-3 and TRBJ1-1, with 7 bases that match TRBD1. The trim removed 0 bases at V and 11 bases at J, leaving 6 bases unmatched. Germline CDR1 SGHTA, CDR2 FQGTGA. The CDR3 sequence is 13 residues long. The CDR3 loop is CASSLTQGREAFF. CDR3 bases: TGTGCCAGCAGCTTAACACAGGGGAGGGAGGCTTTCTTT.

The V call is TRBV7-2, the J call TRBJ2-1; 9 nucleotides align to TRBD2. J was trimmed by 3 bases and V by 1 base; bases with no gene match: 7. Germline CDR1 and CDR2: SGHTA and FQGNSA. CDR3 length equals 17 residues. CDR3 DNA: TGTGCCAGCAGCTTAGGCCGGACTAGCGTTAGCTACAATGAGCAGTTCTTC. Translating it yields CASSLGRTSVSYNEQFF.

In its sample, this clone was seen once. The V gene is TRBV5-8, the J gene TRBJ2-5; 9 nucleotides align to TRBD1. This CDR3 region has 14 residues. Germline lookup yields CDR1 SGHTS and CDR2 YDEGEE. The V segment lost 4 bases and the J segment 5 bases; nucleotides outside the gene matches: 6. Written as DNA, the CDR3 is TGTGCCAGCAGCATCACAGGGGGCGGGGAGACCCAGTACTTC. It is translated as CASSITGGGETQYF.

The chain employs TRBV6-5 and TRBJ1-3; the D is unclear. The CDR3 sequence is 13 residues long. The germline V and J ends were trimmed by 4 bases and 0 bases, with 4 bases remaining between them. From germline, CDR1 is MNHEY and CDR2 SVGAGI. CDR3 region: CASSWLSGNTIYF. CDR3 nucleotide sequence: TGTGCCAGCAGTTGGCTCTCTGGAAACACCATATATTTT.

This chain uses TRBV19 with TRBJ2-7; 10 bases line up with TRBD1. Germline CDR1 reads LNHDA; CDR2 reads SQIVND (reference sequence). The CDR3 loop spans 12 amino acids. V lost 11 bases and J lost 4; bases outside the gene matches: 5. The CDR3 DNA follows: TGTGCCGGCGACAGGGGGCAGTACGAGCAGTACTTC. Translated, it gives CAGDRGQYEQYF.

The genes are TRBV28 and TRBJ2-7; TRBD2 agrees at 7 bases. The J segment lost 1 base and the V segment lost 6 bases, leaving 3 bases of the junction unmatched. There are 13 residues in the CDR3. Germline CDR1 reads MDHEN; CDR2 reads SYDVKM. CDR3: CASSLLASYEQYF. DNA for the CDR3: TGTGCCAGCAGCCTACTAGCGTCCTACGAGCAGTACTTC.

The chain combines TRBV21-1 with TRBJ2-4; the table gives TRBD2 as D, unverified against the DNA. TRBV21-1 constitutes a pseudogene. CDR3 length: 17 amino acids. CDR3 amino acids: CASIRSTSELAKNIQYF. The CDR3 bases are TGTGCCAGCATCCGATCGACTAGCGAGCTAGCCAAAAACATTCAGTACTTC.

This clone was seen a single time. CDR3 DNA sequence: TGTGCCAGCAGCTTAGGCGTGGGACTAGCATCGATCAATGAGCAGTTCTTC. It encodes CASSLGVGLASINEQFF. The chain joins TRBV7-9 to TRBJ2-1; 9 bases align to TRBD2. The germline CDR1 and CDR2 sequences are SEHNR and FQNEAQ (reference sequence). CDR3 length: 17 amino acids. J gave up 6 bases and V 1 base, and 10 bases lay outside the gene matches. Looking up the rest from reference TRBV7-9 and TRBJ2-1 gives the full variable domain: DTGVSQNPRHKITKRGQNVTFRCDPISEHNRLYWYRQTLGQGPEFLTYFQNEAQLEKSRLLSDRFSAERPKGSFSTLEIQRTEQGDSAMYLCASSLGVGLASINEQFFGPGTRLTVL.

The chain uses TRBV5-4 and TRBJ2-5; possibly TRBD1 or TRBD2 for D (5 bases each). The end of the DNA aligns better with TRBJ2-7, so the J call may be wrong. The CDR3 has 14 amino acids. The germline CDR1 and CDR2 sequences are SGHNT and YYREEE (reference sequence). The CDR3 nucleotides are TGTGCCAGCAGCTCCCTTGGGGGCTCCTACGAGCAGTACTTC. Its protein product is CASSSLGGSYEQYF.

This clone was seen just once. V usage is TRBV28 and J usage is TRBJ2-7; 10 bases fit TRBD1. V trimming: 7 bases; J trimming: 5 bases; junction bases outside the gene matches: 5. The CDR3 length is 13 residues. The germline V gene encodes CDR1 MDHEN and CDR2 SYDVKM. The DNA for the CDR3 is TGTGCCAGCATCCCGGGACAGGGGCACGAGCAGTACTTC. It encodes CASIPGQGHEQYF.

This clone was seen just once. V usage is TRBV18 and J usage is TRBJ2-7, with 9 bases identical to TRBD2. V was pared by 3 bases and J by 7 bases, with 10 bases of the junction left unmatched. This CDR3 contains 15 residues. Germline V CDR1 and CDR2: KGHSH, LQKENI. The CDR3 region is CASSPRLAGAREQYF. For the CDR3, the DNA is TGTGCCAGCTCACCCCGTTTAGCGGGAGCGAGGGAGCAGTACTTC.

Only one count was recorded for this clone. The gene calls are TRBV11-2 and TRBJ2-3; TRBD1 agrees at 10 bases. Trimming removed 5 bases from V and 3 bases from J; junction bases left unmatched: 5. Germline CDR1 and CDR2: SGHAT and FQNNGV. The CDR3 contains 15 residues. Here the CDR3 reads CASSRQGASTDTQYF. CDR3 DNA: TGTGCCAGCAGCCGACAGGGGGCGAGTACAGATACGCAGTATTTT. The complete variable domain, with remaining parts taken from reference TRBV11-2 and TRBJ2-3, reads EAGVAQSPRYKIIEKRQSVAFWCNPISGHATLYWYQQILGQGPKLLIQFQNNGVVDDSQLPKDRFSAERLKGVDSTLKIQPAKLEDSAVYLCASSRQGASTDTQYFGPGTRLTVL.

Only one count was recorded for this clone. The chain has TRBV15 and TRBJ2-7, with 12 bases matching TRBD1. The CDR3 has 18 residues. The germline CDR1 and CDR2 sequences are LNHNV and YYDKDF (reference sequence). V lost 0 bases to trimming and J lost 4 bases; unmatched junction nucleotides: 10. The CDR3 DNA reads TGTGCCACCAGCAGAGATCTTTCCGGGACAGGGGGCTCTTACGAGCAGTACTTC. Amino acid sequence: CATSRDLSGTGGSYEQYF.

V and J are TRBV5-1 and TRBJ2-7; a possible D gene is TRBD2 (7 bases). CDR1 and CDR2 (germline): SGHRS, YFSETQ. Deletions cut 0 bases from V and 9 bases from J, with 13 bases between. The CDR3 runs 13 residues. CDR3 loop: CASSLDTGRGQYF. The CDR3 DNA reads TGCGCCAGCAGCTTGGATACAGGGAGGGGGCAGTACTTC.

In this sample, this clone turned up once. The V call is TRBV11-2, the J call TRBJ2-2; the D gene is possibly TRBD1 (5 bases). This CDR3 region has 14 residues. Trimming left V 5 bases short and J 7 bases short, with 14 bases between. CDR1 SGHAT and CDR2 FQNNGV come from the germline V gene. The CDR3 protein is CASSPAGNGGELFF. The CDR3 bases are TGTGCCAGCAGCCCAGCAGGGAACGGCGGGGAGCTGTTTTTT.